The T cell receptor beta chain under discussion was sequenced for a study of OX40 agonist ivuxolimab in advanced cancers. Per germline, CDR1 MNHEY and CDR2 SVGAGI. The length of the CDR3 is 16 residues. The V segment lost 0 bases and the J segment 6 bases; nucleotides outside the gene matches: 2. Turning to this clone: Antigen unknown.

Patients were ineligible given autoimmune disease history or systemic immunosuppression. Study outcomes and limitations: At 0.1 to 3.0 mg/kg and by week 6, CD4+ and CD8+ T cells in the blood had expanded clonally.

The assay was immunoSEQ multiplex PCR, and TCRdb's table has in-frame clones only and misses some. The sample carries roughly 66,000 clones, less than 90% recorded once. This chain joins TRBV6-5 and TRBJ2-2; 12 nucleotides line up with TRBD2. The input for sequencing was CD4+ or CD8+ T cells sorted from blood, taken in a trial of the OX40 agonist ivuxolimab. This clonotype was sampled from an adult with an advanced solid tumor such as melanoma, head and neck, liver or kidney cancer. CDR3 coding DNA: TGTGCCAGCAGTTACTCGAGACTAGCGGGAGCCGGGGAGCTGTTTTTT. Amino acid sequence: CASSYSRLAGAGELFF.